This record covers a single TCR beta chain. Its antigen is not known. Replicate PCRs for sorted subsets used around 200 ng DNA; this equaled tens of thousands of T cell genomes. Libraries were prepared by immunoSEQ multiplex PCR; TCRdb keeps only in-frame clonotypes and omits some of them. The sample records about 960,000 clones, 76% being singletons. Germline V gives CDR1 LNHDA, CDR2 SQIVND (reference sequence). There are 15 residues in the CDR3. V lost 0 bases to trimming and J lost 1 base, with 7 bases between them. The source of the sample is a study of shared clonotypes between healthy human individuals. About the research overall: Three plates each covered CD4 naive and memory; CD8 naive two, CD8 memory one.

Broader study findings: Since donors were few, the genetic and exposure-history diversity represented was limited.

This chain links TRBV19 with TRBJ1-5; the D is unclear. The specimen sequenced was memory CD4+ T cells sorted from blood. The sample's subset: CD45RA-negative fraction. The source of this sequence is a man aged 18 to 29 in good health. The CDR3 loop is CASSIDGWSNQPQHF. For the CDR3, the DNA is TGTGCCAGTAGTATAGATGGGTGGAGCAATCAGCCCCAGCATTTT.